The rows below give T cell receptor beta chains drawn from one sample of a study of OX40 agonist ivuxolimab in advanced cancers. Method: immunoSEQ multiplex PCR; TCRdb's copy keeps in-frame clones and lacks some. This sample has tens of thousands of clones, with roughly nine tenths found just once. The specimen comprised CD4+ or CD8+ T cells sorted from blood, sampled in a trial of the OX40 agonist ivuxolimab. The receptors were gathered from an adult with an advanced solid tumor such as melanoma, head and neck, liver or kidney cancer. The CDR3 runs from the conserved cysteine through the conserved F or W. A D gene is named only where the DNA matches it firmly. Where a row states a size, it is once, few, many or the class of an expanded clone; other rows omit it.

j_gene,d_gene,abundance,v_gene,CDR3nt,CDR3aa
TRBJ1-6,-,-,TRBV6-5,TGTGCCAGCAGAACTCAGGGAGGGCTTTCACCCCTCCACTTT,CASRTQGGLSPLHF
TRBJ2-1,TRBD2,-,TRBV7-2,TGTGCCAGCAGACCCGGGACTAGCTTCCTTGAGCAGTTCTTC,CASRPGTSFLEQFF
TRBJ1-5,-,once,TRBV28,TGTGCCAGCAGGAACCCGACAGGAAACAATCAGCCCCAGCATTTT,CASRNPTGNNQPQHF
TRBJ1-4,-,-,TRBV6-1,TGTGCCAGCAGACACGAGACAGGAGGTAATGAAAAACTGTTTTTT,CASRHETGGNEKLFF
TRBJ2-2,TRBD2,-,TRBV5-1,TGCGCCAGCAGCTACCAAGCGGGGGGACCCATCACCGGGGAGCTGTTTTTT,CASSYQAGGPITGELFF
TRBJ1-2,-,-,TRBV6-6,TGTGCCAGCAGTTACGGAATAAGCTATGGCTACACCTTC,CASSYGISYGYTF
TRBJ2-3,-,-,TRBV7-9,TGTGCCAGCAGCCCCAGGGGAGGCACAGATACGCAGTATTTT,CASSPRGGTDTQYF
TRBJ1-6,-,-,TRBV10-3,TGTGCCATCAGTGAGTCAAGATTAGGGTTCGATACTTCACCCCTCCACTTT,CAISESRLGFDTSPLHF
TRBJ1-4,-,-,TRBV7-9,TGTGCCAGCAGCCGGGGGGTTAGTGAAAAACTGTTTTTT,CASSRGVSEKLFF
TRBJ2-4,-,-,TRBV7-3,TGTGCCAGCAGCGCAAAAAACATTCAGTACTTC,CASSAKNIQYF
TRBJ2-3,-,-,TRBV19,TGTGCCAGTAGCGGGGTTCGAAGCGGAACTAGCACAGATACGCAGTATTTT,CASSGVRSGTSTDTQYF
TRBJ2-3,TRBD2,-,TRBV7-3,TGTGCCAGCAGCTTCCTAGCGGGAGCCGCCATAGATACGCAGTATTTT,CASSFLAGAAIDTQYF
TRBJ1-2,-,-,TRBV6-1,TGTGCCAGCAGTGACCCGGGATATGGCTACACCTTC,CASSDPGYGYTF
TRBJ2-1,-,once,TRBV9,TGTGCCAGCAGCGAGGACAACTCACCCTTCGATGAGCAGTTCTTC,CASSEDNSPFDEQFF
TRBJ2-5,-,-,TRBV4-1,TGCGCCAGCAGCCGGGAGACAGGTGCCCAGTACTTC,CASSRETGAQYF
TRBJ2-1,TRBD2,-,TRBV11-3,TGTGCCAGCAGCGTGACTAGCGGGGGGGCCAATGAGCAGTTCTTC,CASSVTSGGANEQFF
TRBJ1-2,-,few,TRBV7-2,TGTGCCAGCGGGATCTTACAGGGTGTTCGGAGCTATGGCTACACCTTC,CASGILQGVRSYGYTF
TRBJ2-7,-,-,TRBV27,TGTGCCAGCAGTATAGACAACAGGGTTTTCTACGAGCAGTACTTC,CASSIDNRVFYEQYF
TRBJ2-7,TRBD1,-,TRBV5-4,TGTGCCAGCAGCCCCGGGACAGGGGATAACGAGCAGTACTTC,CASSPGTGDNEQYF
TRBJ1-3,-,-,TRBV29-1,TGCAGCGCCACTTTCCCAAACACCATATATTTT,CSATFPNTIYF
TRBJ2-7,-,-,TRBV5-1,TGCGCCAGCCGACTATCTGCAACCTACGAGCAGTACTTC,CASRLSATYEQYF
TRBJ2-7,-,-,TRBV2,TGTGCCAGCAGATCTCTCCTGAATTCCTACGAGCAGTACTTC,CASRSLLNSYEQYF
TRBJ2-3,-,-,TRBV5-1,TGCGCCAGCAGCAGGTCCCCCAGTACAGGGACGGGGACAGATACGCAGTATTTT,CASSRSPSTGTGTDTQYF
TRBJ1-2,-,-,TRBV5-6,TGTGCCAGCAGCCGTGACAGGAATAACTATGGCTACACCTTC,CASSRDRNNYGYTF
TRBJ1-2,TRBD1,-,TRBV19,TGTGCCAGTAGTGCACCGGGACAGGGAACACTTATTTATGGCTACACCTTC,CASSAPGQGTLIYGYTF
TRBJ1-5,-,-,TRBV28,TGTGCCAGCAGTTGGGCCTTGGAGGCGCCCCAGCATTTT,CASSWALEAPQHF
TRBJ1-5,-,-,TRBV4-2,TGTGCCAGCAGTCATGTTGGGGGCAATCAGCCCCAGCATTTT,CASSHVGGNQPQHF
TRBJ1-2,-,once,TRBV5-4,TGTGCCAGCAGCGAAGACATCGCCGATGGCTACACCTTC,CASSEDIADGYTF